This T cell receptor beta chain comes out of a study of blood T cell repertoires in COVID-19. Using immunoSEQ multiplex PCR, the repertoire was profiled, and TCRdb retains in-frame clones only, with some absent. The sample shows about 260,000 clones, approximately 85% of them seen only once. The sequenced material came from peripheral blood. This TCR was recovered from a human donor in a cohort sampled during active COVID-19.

The CDR3 protein is CASSESWDRGQPQHF. Written as DNA, the CDR3 is TGCGCCAGCAGTGAGTCTTGGGACAGGGGACAGCCCCAGCATTTT. This sequence joins TRBV10-2 and TRBJ1-5, with 10 bases lining up with TRBD1. V lost 0 bases to trimming and J lost 7 bases; unmatched junction nucleotides: 3. Germline CDR1 is WSHSY and CDR2 is SAAADI. The CDR3 sequence is 15 residues long.